There are many counts of the clone carrying this TCR beta chain. The target antigen is unknown. Donation came from healthy Caucasian individuals in Russia who were aged about 6 to 100. The sample belongs to a study of blood T cells in healthy people across ages. Study-wide findings and caveats: Researchers deemed the diversity estimates from one million T cells underestimates.

The authors ran a second PCR of about 7 to 11 cycles using a sample-barcoded 5' primer and a J-beta primer mix. One entry per CDR3 protein results from TCRdb running MiXCR on the 5' RACE reads. The data hold hundreds of thousands of distinct CDR3 sequences, with around 32% observed a single time. The CDR3 is 15 amino acids. The junction had 4 bases not matched to a gene; V was cut back by 2 bases and J by 1 base. The source is a woman at least 80 years old in good health. The specimen sequenced was blood. This chain uses TRBV12-3 or TRBV12-4 with TRBJ2-7, with 8 bases that match TRBD1. Here the CDR3 reads CASSLSRGPSYEQYF. CDR3 DNA sequence: TGTGCCAGCAGTTTATCCAGGGGGCCATCCTACGAGCAGTACTTC.